This T cell receptor beta chain was sequenced for a study of Ad26.COV2.S vaccination and SARS-CoV-2 variants. Measured with immunoSEQ multiplex PCR; TCRdb has only the in-frame clones, and not every one. The sample yields tens of thousands of clones, about 83% seen once. CDR1 KGHDR and CDR2 SFDVKD come from the germline V gene. V was pared by 0 bases and J by 0 bases, with 7 bases of the junction left unmatched. This CDR3 has 20 amino acids. The chain couples TRBV24-1 to TRBJ2-6, with TRBD2 identical over 10 bases. The sequence was obtained from a human donor who had recovered from COVID-19. The sequencing used peripheral blood, collected after recovery from COVID-19. CDR3 sequence: CATSDLKTSGRGSGANVLTF. The CDR3 DNA is TGTGCCACCAGTGATTTGAAGACTAGCGGGCGGGGCTCTGGGGCCAACGTCCTGACTTTC.